This TCR beta chain was documented in a study of T cell responses to AZD1222 COVID-19 vaccine. The overall study: Researchers grouped second doses given at about 4 or about 12 weeks into one pool. Study-level points and caveats: Repertoires were collected only later (after the peak T cell response had occurred).

This clone was seen a few times. Its antigen remains unidentified. Germline V gene sequence: CDR1 SEHNR, CDR2 FQNEAQ (reference sequence). V lost 1 base, J lost 8 bases, and 6 bases lay in between. The CDR3 runs 12 residues. The protocol was immunoSEQ multiplex PCR, while the TCRdb copy is restricted to in-frame clones and leaves out a portion. In the table there are over 150,000 clones, 88% of which are singletons. Sequencing was performed on peripheral blood, taken on day 0 of AZD1222 vaccination. The clonotype originates from an adult in good health. The rearrangement links TRBV7-9 to TRBJ2-1; D is unresolved. CDR3 region: CASSLVPHEQFF. The CDR3 DNA sequence: TGTGCCAGCAGCTTAGTTCCCCATGAGCAGTTCTTC.